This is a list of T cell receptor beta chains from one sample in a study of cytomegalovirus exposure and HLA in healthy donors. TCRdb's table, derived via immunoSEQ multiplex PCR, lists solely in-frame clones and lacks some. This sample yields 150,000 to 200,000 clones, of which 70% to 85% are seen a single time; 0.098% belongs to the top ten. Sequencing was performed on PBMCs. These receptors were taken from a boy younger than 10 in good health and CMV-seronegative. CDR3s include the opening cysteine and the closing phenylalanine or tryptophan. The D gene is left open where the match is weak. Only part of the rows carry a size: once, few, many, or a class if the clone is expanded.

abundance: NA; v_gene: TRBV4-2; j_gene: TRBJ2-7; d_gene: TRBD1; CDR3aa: CASSPRQGSYEQYF; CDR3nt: TGTGCCAGCAGCCCCCGACAGGGCTCCTACGAGCAGTACTTC
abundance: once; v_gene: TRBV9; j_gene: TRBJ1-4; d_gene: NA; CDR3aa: CASSVGIQAGEKLFF; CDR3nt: TGTGCCAGCAGCGTAGGGATTCAAGCAGGGGAAAAACTGTTTTTT
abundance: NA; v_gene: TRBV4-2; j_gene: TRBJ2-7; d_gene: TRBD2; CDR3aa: CASSKGLATLEQYF; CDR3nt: TGTGCCAGCAGCAAGGGACTAGCGACCCTCGAGCAGTACTTC
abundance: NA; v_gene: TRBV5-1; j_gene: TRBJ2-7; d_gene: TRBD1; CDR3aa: CASSSGQALLFEQYF; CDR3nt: TGCGCCAGCAGCTCTGGACAGGCCTTACTTTTCGAGCAGTACTTC
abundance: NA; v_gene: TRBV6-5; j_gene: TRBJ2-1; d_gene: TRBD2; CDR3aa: CASRRLAGAYNEQFF; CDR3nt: TGTGCCAGCAGACGACTAGCGGGCGCCTACAATGAGCAGTTCTTC
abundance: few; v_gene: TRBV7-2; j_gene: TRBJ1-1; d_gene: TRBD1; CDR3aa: CASSLVTGGRTEAFF; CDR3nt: TGTGCCAGCAGCTTGGTGACAGGGGGGAGAACTGAAGCTTTCTTT
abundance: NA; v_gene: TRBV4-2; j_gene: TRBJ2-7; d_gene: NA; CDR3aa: CASSQDRASEDYEQYF; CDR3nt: TGTGCCAGCAGCCAAGATCGGGCTAGCGAGGACTACGAGCAGTACTTC
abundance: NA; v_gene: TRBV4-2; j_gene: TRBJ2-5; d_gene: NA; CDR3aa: CASSQEGLAGGAQYF; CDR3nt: TGTGCCAGCAGCCAAGAGGGTCTAGCCGGAGGGGCCCAGTACTTC
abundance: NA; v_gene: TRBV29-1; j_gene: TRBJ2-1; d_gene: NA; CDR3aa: CSVVGPNNEQFF; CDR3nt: TGCAGCGTTGTGGGGCCAAACAATGAGCAGTTCTTC
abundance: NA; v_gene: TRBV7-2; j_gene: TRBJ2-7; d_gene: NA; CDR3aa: CASSLVPGDSYEQYF; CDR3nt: TGTGCCAGCAGCTTAGTTCCGGGAGACTCCTACGAGCAGTACTTC
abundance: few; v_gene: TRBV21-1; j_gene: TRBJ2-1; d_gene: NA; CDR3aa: CASSKGGERGGSYNEQFF; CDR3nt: TGTGCCAGCAGCAAAGGGGGAGAGCGGGGAGGCTCCTACAATGAGCAGTTCTTC
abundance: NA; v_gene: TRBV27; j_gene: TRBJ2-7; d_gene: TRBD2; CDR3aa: CASSLAGLAHEQYF; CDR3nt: TGTGCCAGCAGTTTGGCGGGACTAGCCCACGAGCAGTACTTC
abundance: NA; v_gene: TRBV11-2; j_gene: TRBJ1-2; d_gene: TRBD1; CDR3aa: CASSPQQGNYGYTF; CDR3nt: TGTGCCAGCAGCCCCCAACAGGGGAACTATGGCTACACCTTC
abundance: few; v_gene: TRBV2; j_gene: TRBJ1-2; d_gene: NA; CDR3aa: CASRTATTLYGYTF; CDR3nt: TGTGCCAGCAGGACAGCCACGACCCTATATGGCTACACCTTC
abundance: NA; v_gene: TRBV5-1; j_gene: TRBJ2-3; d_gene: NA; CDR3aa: CASSLSTGSTDTQYF; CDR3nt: TGCGCCAGCAGCTTGAGTACAGGTAGCACAGATACGCAGTATTTT
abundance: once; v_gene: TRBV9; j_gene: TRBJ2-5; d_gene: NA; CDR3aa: CASSPWVGGPGETQYF; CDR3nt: TGTGCCAGCAGCCCTTGGGTGGGGGGGCCGGGGGAGACCCAGTACTTC
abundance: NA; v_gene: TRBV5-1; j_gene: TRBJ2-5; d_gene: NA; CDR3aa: CASSRTVQGPGTQYF; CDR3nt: TGCGCCAGCAGCCGGACAGTGCAGGGGCCAGGGACCCAGTACTTC
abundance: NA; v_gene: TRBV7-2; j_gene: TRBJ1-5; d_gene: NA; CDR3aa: CASSSQATPQPQHF; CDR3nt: TGTGCCAGCAGCTCTCAGGCCACCCCACAGCCCCAGCATTTT
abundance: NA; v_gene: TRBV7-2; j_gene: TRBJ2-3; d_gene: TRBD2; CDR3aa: CASSSWRGLAADTQYF; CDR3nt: TGTGCCAGCAGCTCTTGGAGGGGACTAGCGGCCGATACGCAGTATTTT
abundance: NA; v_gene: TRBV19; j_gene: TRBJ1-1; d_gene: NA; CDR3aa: CASRVNGSPNTEAFF; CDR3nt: TGTGCCAGTAGGGTAAATGGCAGTCCCAACACTGAAGCTTTCTTT
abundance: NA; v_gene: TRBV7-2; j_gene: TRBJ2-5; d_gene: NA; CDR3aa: CASSLVPPPSRETQYF; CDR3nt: TGTGCCAGCAGCTTAGTCCCACCGCCTTCTAGGGAGACCCAGTACTTC
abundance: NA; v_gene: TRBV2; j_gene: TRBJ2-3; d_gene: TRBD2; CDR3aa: CASRRLAGLVDTQYF; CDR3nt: TGTGCCAGCCGGAGACTAGCGGGACTAGTGGATACGCAGTATTTT
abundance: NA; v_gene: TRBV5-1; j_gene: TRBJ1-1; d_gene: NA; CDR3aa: CASSLSYRARREAFF; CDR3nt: TGCGCCAGCAGCTTGTCCTACAGGGCTAGACGGGAAGCTTTCTTT
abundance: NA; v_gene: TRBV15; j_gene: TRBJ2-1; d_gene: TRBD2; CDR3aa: CATSPRLAGVWGDEQFF; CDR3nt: TGTGCCACCAGCCCGAGACTAGCGGGGGTTTGGGGTGATGAGCAGTTCTTC
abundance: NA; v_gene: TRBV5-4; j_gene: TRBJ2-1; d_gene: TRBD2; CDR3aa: CASSLKLAGGGEQFF; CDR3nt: TGTGCCAGCAGCTTGAAGCTAGCGGGGGGAGGGGAGCAGTTCTTC
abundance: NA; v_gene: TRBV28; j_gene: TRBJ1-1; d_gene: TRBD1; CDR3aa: CASLQGGSTEAFF; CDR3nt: TGTGCCAGTCTACAGGGGGGTAGCACTGAAGCTTTCTTT
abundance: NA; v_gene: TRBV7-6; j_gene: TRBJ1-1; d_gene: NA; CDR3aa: CASSLMSGSETEAFF; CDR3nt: TGTGCCAGCAGCTTAATGTCAGGGTCAGAAACTGAAGCTTTCTTT
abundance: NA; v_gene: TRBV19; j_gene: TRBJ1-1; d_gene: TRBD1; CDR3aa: CASSTDRENTEAFF; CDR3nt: TGTGCCAGTAGTACGGACAGGGAGAACACTGAAGCTTTCTTT
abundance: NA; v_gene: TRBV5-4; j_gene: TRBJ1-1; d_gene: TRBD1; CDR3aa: CASSLGAGTADTEAFF; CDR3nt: TGTGCCAGCAGCTTGGGGGCGGGGACAGCTGACACTGAAGCTTTCTTT
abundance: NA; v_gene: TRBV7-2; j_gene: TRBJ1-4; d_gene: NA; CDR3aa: CASSLVRGEKLFF; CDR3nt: TGTGCCAGCAGCTTAGTTAGAGGGGAAAAACTGTTTTTT
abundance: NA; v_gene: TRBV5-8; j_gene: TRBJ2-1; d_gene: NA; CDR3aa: CASSNQDRGSQFF; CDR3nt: TGTGCCAGCAGCAACCAGGACAGAGGGTCGCAGTTCTTC
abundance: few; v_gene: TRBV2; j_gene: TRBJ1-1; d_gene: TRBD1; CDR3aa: CASSLGTVNTEAFF; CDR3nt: TGTGCCAGCAGTCTAGGGACAGTGAACACTGAAGCTTTCTTT
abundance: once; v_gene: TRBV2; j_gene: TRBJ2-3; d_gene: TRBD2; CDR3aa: CASCRTSGSTDTQYF; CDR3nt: TGTGCCAGCTGTCGGACTAGCGGGAGCACAGATACGCAGTATTTT
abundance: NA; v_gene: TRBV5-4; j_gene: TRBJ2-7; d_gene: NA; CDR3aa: CASSLDRRHYEQYF; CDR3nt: TGTGCCAGCAGCTTGGATCGCAGGCACTACGAGCAGTACTTC
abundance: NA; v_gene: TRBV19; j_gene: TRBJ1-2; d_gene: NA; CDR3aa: CASSIPPIRGYGYTF; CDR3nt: TGTGCCAGTAGTATCCCCCCCATTAGGGGGTATGGCTACACCTTC
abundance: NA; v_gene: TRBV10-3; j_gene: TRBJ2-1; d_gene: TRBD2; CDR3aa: CAISGGIAGDHNEQFF; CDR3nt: TGTGCCATCAGTGGGGGGATAGCGGGGGATCACAATGAGCAGTTCTTC
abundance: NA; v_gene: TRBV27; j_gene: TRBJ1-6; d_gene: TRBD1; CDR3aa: CASSLLQGGNSPLHF; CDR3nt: TGTGCCAGCAGTTTATTACAGGGGGGGAATTCACCCCTCCACTTT
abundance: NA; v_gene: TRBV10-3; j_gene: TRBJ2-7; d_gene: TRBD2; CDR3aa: CAISDMGLAGNNEYRYEQYF; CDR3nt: TGTGCCATCAGTGATATGGGACTAGCGGGGAACAACGAATACCGCTACGAGCAGTACTTC
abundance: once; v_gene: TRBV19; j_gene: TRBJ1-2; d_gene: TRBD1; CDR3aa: CASSRKGGTGLFYGYTF; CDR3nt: TGTGCCAGTAGCCGAAAAGGGGGGACAGGGTTATTCTATGGCTACACCTTC
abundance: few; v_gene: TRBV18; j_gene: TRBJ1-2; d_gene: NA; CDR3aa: CASSPGQGVYGYTF; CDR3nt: TGTGCCAGCTCACCAGGGCAGGGCGTCTATGGCTACACCTTC
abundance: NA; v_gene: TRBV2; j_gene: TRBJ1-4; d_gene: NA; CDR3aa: CASSEALPGEKLFF; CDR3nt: TGTGCCAGCAGTGAAGCGCTTCCAGGTGAAAAACTGTTTTTT
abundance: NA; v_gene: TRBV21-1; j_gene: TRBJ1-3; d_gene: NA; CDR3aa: CASSKDELMGQGENGNTIYF; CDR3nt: TGTGCCAGCAGCAAAGATGAACTAATGGGACAGGGGGAGAATGGAAACACCATATATTTT
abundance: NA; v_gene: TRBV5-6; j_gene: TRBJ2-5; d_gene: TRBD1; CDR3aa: CASSRTGVVETQYF; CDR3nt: TGTGCCAGCAGTAGGACAGGGGTAGTGGAGACCCAGTACTTC
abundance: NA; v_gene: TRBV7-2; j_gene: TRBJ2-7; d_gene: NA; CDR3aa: CASTNTYEQYF; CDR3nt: TGTGCCAGCACCAACACCTACGAGCAGTACTTC